This T cell receptor (beta chain) came from a study of CD8+ T cells in alopecia areata (dated by TCRdb to between 2018 and 2020). Regarding the research as a whole: The treated patients, all with moderate-to-severe alopecia areata, were enrolled in an open-label pilot trial of oral tofacitinib given at 5 to 10 mg twice daily. Tofacitinib was given for 6 to 18 months, followed by 6 months of follow-up off drug to assess delayed response and recurrence. High-throughput TCRbeta sequencing was used to examine T cell clonal expansion in alopecia areata in both the C3H/HeJ mouse model and human patients. Human TCRbeta sequencing covered scalp tissue and sorted CD4+ and CD8+ peripheral blood T cells from patchy and totalis/universalis alopecia areata patients and healthy controls. Patients on tofacitinib were biopsied at baseline and after 4 and 24 weeks of treatment, and several of the patients also had a later scalp biopsy. Scalp clonality was compared among normal scalp (n=4), patchy alopecia areata scalp (n=8), and alopecia totalis/universalis scalp (n=8). RNA came from the PAXgene miRNA kit for fixed scalp, the miRNeasy kit for PBMCs, and the RNeasy kit for mouse skin. Amplification of TCRbeta CDR3 regions was done by immunoSEQ multiplex PCR using 35 Vbeta forward primers and 13 Jbeta reverse primers. Study-wide findings and limitations: Higher clonality and more expanded CD8+ clones were observed in lesional scalp than in normal scalp, particularly in alopecia totalis/universalis, a finding suggestive of antigenic drive. TCR sequences shared between patients were less clear than in mice, possibly partly because of HLA diversity in the patient population. Unlike mouse skin, which is dominated by gammadelta T cells, normal human skin has resident alphabeta T cells that are also sequenced, and this complicates analysis of the scalp TCR repertoire.

In the paper's terms, the time point label means: baseline before oral tofacitinib. Lesional scalp punch biopsies and peripheral blood were obtained from alopecia areata patients. After PBMCs were isolated by density centrifugation and stained for CD3, CD4 and CD8, a FACSAria was used to sort CD4+ and CD8+ T cells. This clone was counted a few times. Its binding antigen is unknown. No much larger clonotype is one base removed from it; base qualities were not supplied. Reading the germline V gene gives CDR1 SQVTM and CDR2 ANQGSEA. The CDR3, cysteine through phenylalanine, is 17 amino acids long. Only CDR3 DNA is held: 51 bases, read in frame from base 1. Trimmed from V: 4 bases; trimmed from J: 6 bases; junction bases lacking a gene match: 12. Library method: the immunoSEQ multiplex PCR assay. RNA was extracted from all samples and reverse transcribed into cDNA as template for TCR sequencing. First-strand cDNA was synthesized with SuperScript III using a 2:1 mix of oligo-dT and random hexamers. A synthetic immune receptor repertoire was used to gauge amplification bias, and whatever bias remained was removed computationally. On the study's bioinformatics: Raw reads were preprocessed for error removal, and CDR3 was defined according to IMGT conventions as running from the conserved cysteine to phenylalanine. To get clonality, Shannon entropy was normalized by log2 of the number of productive unique TCRs and the result was subtracted from 1. Whether each scalp clone was CD4 or CD8 was inferred by checking scalp TCRbeta sequences against the CD4 and CD8 repertoires from sorted blood. TCRdb carries this immuneACCESS record with in-frame sequences only. Its versions omit some clonotypes, under half of them owing to an unresolved V gene in the studies checked, with the rest unexplained. D and trimming come from the DNA, and the V and J calls and clone size come from that table. The table for this sample lists 150,000 to 200,000 clones; about 63% of them were counted only once. The top ten clonotypes cover about 15% of the sample.

In this chain, TRBV29-1 is recombined with TRBJ2-4, and 13 bases in between align with TRBD2. Here the sequenced sample was CD4+ T cells sorted from blood, taken at week 0. The TCR sequence derives from a human donor with alopecia areata. The nucleotide sequence reads as follows: TGCAGCGTTGCACACCGACTAGCGGGGGGCCCTAGAAACATTCAGTACTTC. This translates into CSVAHRLAGGPRNIQYF.